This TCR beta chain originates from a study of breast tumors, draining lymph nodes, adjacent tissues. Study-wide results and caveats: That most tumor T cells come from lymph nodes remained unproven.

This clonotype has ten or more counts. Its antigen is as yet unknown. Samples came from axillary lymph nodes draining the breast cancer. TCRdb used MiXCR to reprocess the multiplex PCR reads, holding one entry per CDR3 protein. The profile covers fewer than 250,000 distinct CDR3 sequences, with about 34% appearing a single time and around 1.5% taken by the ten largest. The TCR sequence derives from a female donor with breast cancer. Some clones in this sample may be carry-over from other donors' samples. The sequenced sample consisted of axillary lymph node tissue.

The CDR3 sequence: CASSAGFSSYEQYF. The CDR3 DNA reads as TGTGCCAGCAGCGCGGGTTTCAGCTCCTACGAGCAGTACTTC. This chain uses TRBV11-2 with TRBJ2-7, with D tentatively TRBD2 (5 bases). V lost 5 bases and J 0 bases, leaving 11 bases between the germline ends. Germline assignment: CDR1 SGHAT and CDR2 FQNNGV. The CDR3 covers 14 residues. The full variable domain, with the rest looked up from reference TRBV11-2 and TRBJ2-7, is EAGVAQSPRYKIIEKRQSVAFWCNPISGHATLYWYQQILGQGPKLLIQFQNNGVVDDSQLPKDRFSAERLKGVDSTLKIQPAKLEDSAVYLCASSAGFSSYEQYFGPGTRLTVT.